This is a list of T cell receptor beta chains from one sample in a study of cytomegalovirus exposure and HLA in healthy donors. Profiling relied on immunoSEQ multiplex PCR, and the TCRdb table lists in-frame clones only, not all of them. The sample lists 30,000 to 40,000 clones, about 70% occurring once. The source material was PBMCs. The receptors derive from a man in his forties in good health and CMV-seropositive. The CDR3 runs from the conserved cysteine through the conserved F or W. Fields, in order: V gene, J gene, D gene, clone size, CDR3 DNA, CDR3 protein. A D gene is named only where the DNA matches it firmly. Clone sizes are given selectively: once, few, many, or a class where the clone is expanded.

>TRBV5-1|TRBJ2-1|-|-
TGCGCCAGCAGCCCGGGGGAAGGGATCACTTATTTAGATGAGCAGTTCTTC
CASSPGEGITYLDEQFF
>TRBV18|TRBJ2-2|-|-
TGTGCCAGCTCCCCCTCGGGGACCGGGGAGCTGTTTTTT
CASSPSGTGELFF
>TRBV5-1|TRBJ1-2|-|-
TGCGCCAGCAGCTTGGAAGGTGCATGGAGGTATGGCTACACCTTC
CASSLEGAWRYGYTF
>TRBV6-5|TRBJ2-7|TRBD1|-
TGTGCCAGCAAGACCGGGACAGGTACATACGAGCAGTACTTC
CASKTGTGTYEQYF
>TRBV27|TRBJ2-1|TRBD2|-
TGTGCCAGCAGTTACACTAGCGGGGGGTTTAGCTCCTACAATGAGCAGTTCTTC
CASSYTSGGFSSYNEQFF
>TRBV6-5|TRBJ1-2|-|-
TGTGCCAGCAGAGCTCAGGGATCCTATGGCTACACCTTC
CASRAQGSYGYTF
>TRBV4-1|TRBJ1-2|-|-
TGCGCCAGCAGCCAAGATCGCCTCACAGGGAAGTACACCTTC
CASSQDRLTGKYTF
>TRBV5-1|TRBJ2-5|-|-
TGCGCCAGCAGCTTGCGGTTAGCGCAGTACCAAGAGACCCAGTACTTC
CASSLRLAQYQETQYF
>TRBV2|TRBJ1-1|-|once
TGTGCCAGCAGTTTAGGGGAGAACACTGAAGCTTTCTTT
CASSLGENTEAFF
>TRBV18|TRBJ2-7|-|-
TGTGCCAGCTCTTTCGGAGGTCTCGTCTACGAGCAGTACTTC
CASSFGGLVYEQYF
>TRBV13|TRBJ1-4|TRBD1|-
TGTGCCAGCAGCTCATACAGGGGTGAAAAACTGTTTTTT
CASSSYRGEKLFF
>TRBV5-4|TRBJ2-5|-|-
TGTGCCAGCGGCATCGGGGACACCTTTCAGAAGACCCAGTACTTC
CASGIGDTFQKTQYF
>TRBV7-3|TRBJ2-2|TRBD1|-
TGTGCCAGCAGCCCCTGGACAGGGGGAGGGACCGGGGAGCTGTTTTTT
CASSPWTGGGTGELFF
>TRBV5-1|TRBJ2-5|TRBD2|once
TGCGCCAGCAGCTCCCGGACTAGCGGGGGGCCCCAGTACTTC
CASSSRTSGGPQYF
>TRBV7-3|TRBJ1-3|-|-
TGTGCCAGCAGCTCAAGCGCTGAAAACACCATATATTTT
CASSSSAENTIYF
>TRBV4-1|TRBJ2-5|-|few
TGCGCCAGCAGCCAAGGCGGTAGCGGAGAGACCCAGTACTTC
CASSQGGSGETQYF
>TRBV18|TRBJ2-1|-|once
TGTGCCAGCTCTTCGGGAGCAGGGGGGCATGAGCAGTTCTTC
CASSSGAGGHEQFF
>TRBV28|TRBJ1-2|TRBD1|once
TGTGCCAGTTCGGAGGGGGCGGTTTACTATGGCTACACCTTC
CASSEGAVYYGYTF
>TRBV5-4|TRBJ1-2|-|-
TGTGCCAGCAGCTTGGGGTCCAGGATCTATGGCTACACCTTC
CASSLGSRIYGYTF
>TRBV20-1|TRBJ2-3|-|-
TGCAGTGCCCAAGAGCGGGATACGCAGTATTTT
CSAQERDTQYF
>TRBV5-1|TRBJ1-6|TRBD1|-
TGCGCCAGCAGCCCCAGAGGGGGCTGGACCTATAATTCACCCCTCCACTTT
CASSPRGGWTYNSPLHF
>TRBV14|TRBJ2-2|-|-
TGTGCCAGCAGTCAAAGCCTCGGCGGGGAGCTGTTTTTT
CASSQSLGGELFF